Below, 8 T cell receptor beta chains from the same sample are listed, as sequenced in a study of T-cell memory formation after mild COVID-19. Using its own MiXCR run on the 5' RACE reads, TCRdb lists one record per CDR3 protein. The data hold more than 250,000 distinct CDR3 sequences, with more than 15% observed a single time. Sequenced: PBMCs or a T cell subset sorted from them (not recorded which). These receptors were taken from a man between 18 and 35 years old who had mild COVID-19 (a few samples of this study predate the infection). Cell type and time point are not known.

This clonotype was detected only a few times. The chain is built from TRBV5-1 and TRBJ1-5; D is perhaps TRBD1 (5 bases). The CDR3 extends over 14 amino acids. The V gene lost 4 bases and the J gene lost 3 bases, with 11 bases spanning the gap. Germline loops: CDR1 SGHRS, CDR2 YFSETQ. CDR3: CASSRGGNNQPQHF. The CDR3 DNA reads TGCGCCAGCAGCCGCGGGGGTAACAATCAGCCCCAGCATTTT.

The chain has TRBV5-6 and TRBJ1-5, with D possibly being TRBD1 (6 bases). Per the germline V gene, CDR1 is SGHDT and CDR2 is YYEEEE. CDR3 length: 14 residues. Trimming cost V 4 bases and J 6 bases, with 14 bases left between them. CDR3 amino acids: CASSPQGLVQPQHF. Here the CDR3 DNA reads TGTGCCAGCAGCCCACAGGGTCTGGTTCAGCCCCAGCATTTT.

This clonotype has only a few counts. The V call is TRBV5-6, the J call TRBJ1-1; D not resolved. Germline V CDR1 and CDR2: SGHDT, YYEEEE. CDR3 size: 13 residues. The ends were cut back, 6 bases at V and 3 bases at J, with 12 bases in the middle. CDR3 nucleotides: TGTGCCAGCACCTATGACCGCGACACTGAAGCTTTCTTT. This translates into CASTYDRDTEAFF.

The chain links TRBV19 to TRBJ2-1; D may be TRBD2 (6 bases). The V end lost 1 base, the J end lost 8 bases, and 9 bases lay between the germline ends. CDR1 and CDR2 from the germline V gene are LNHDA and SQIVND (reference sequence). The CDR3 has 13 residues. CDR3 DNA: TGTGCCAGTAGTATAGTCTCGGGAGATGAGCAGTTCTTC. This codes for CASSIVSGDEQFF.

V is TRBV10-3 and J is TRBJ1-6, with D unclear. Trimming left V 3 bases short and J 7 bases short, with 19 bases between. Germline CDR1 reads ENHRY; CDR2 reads SYGVKD. The CDR3 runs 17 residues. For the CDR3, the DNA is TGTGCCATCAGTGATCGGTTTCCTGGGGAGGTAAATTCACCCCTCCACTTT. Translated, it gives CAISDRFPGEVNSPLHF.

The genes are TRBV20-1 and TRBJ1-5; no firm D call. The V end lost 3 bases, the J end lost 0 bases, and 9 bases lay between the germline ends. Germline V gene lookup returns CDR1 DFQATT and CDR2 SNEGSKA (reference sequence). This CDR3 is built from 14 residues. The CDR3 DNA reads TGCAGTGCTAGTTTGGGCTATAGCAATCAGCCCCAGCATTTT. Residues: CSASLGYSNQPQHF.

This clonotype was detected only a few times. This sequence joins TRBV7-2 and TRBJ2-3; the D is unclear. The V gene lost 2 bases and the J gene lost 6 bases, with 12 bases spanning the gap. Germline lookup yields CDR1 SGHTA and CDR2 FQGNSA. This CDR3 is built from 14 residues. This CDR3 reads CASSLLAPGDTQYF. For the CDR3, the DNA is TGTGCCAGCAGCTTACTGGCCCCCGGTGATACGCAGTATTTT.

The CDR3 sequence is CSVRRDSSYEQYF. Written as DNA, the CDR3 is TGCAGCGTCCGGCGGGACAGCTCCTACGAGCAGTACTTC. This chain connects TRBV29-1 to TRBJ2-7; the D gene is possibly TRBD1 (7 bases). CDR1 and CDR2 (germline): SQVTM, ANQGSEA. The ends were cut back, 6 bases at V and 0 bases at J, with 12 bases in the middle. The CDR3 consists of 13 residues.